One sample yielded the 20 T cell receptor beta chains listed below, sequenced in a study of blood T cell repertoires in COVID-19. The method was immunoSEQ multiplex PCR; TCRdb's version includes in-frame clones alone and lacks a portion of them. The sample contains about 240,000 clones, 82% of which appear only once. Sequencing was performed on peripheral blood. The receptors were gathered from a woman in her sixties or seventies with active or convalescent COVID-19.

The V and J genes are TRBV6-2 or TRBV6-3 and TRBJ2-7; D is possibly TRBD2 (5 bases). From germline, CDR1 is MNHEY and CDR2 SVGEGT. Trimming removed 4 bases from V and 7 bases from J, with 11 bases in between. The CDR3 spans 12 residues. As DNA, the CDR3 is TGTGCCAGCAGTTTCCCGGGCGGGGAGCAGTACTTC. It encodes CASSFPGGEQYF.

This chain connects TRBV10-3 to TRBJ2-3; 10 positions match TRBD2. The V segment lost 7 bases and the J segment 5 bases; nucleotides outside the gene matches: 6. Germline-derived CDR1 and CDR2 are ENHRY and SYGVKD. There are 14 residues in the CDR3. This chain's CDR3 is CAINPAGGLDTQYF. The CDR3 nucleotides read TGTGCCATCAACCCAGCGGGGGGGCTAGATACGCAGTATTTT.

The CDR3 protein is CAITSTGGRDNEQFF. CDR3 nucleotides: TGTGCCATCACAAGCACAGGGGGCAGGGACAATGAGCAGTTCTTC. V and J are TRBV10-3 and TRBJ2-1; TRBD1 agrees at 9 bases. The ends lost 7 bases at V and 5 bases at J; junction bases unmatched: 9. This CDR3 region has 15 residues. CDR1 and CDR2 (germline): ENHRY, SYGVKD.

CDR3 sequence reads: CASTGQFNQPQHF. CDR3 in DNA: TGTGCCAGCACCGGACAATTCAATCAGCCCCAGCATTTT. This chain connects TRBV6-5 to TRBJ1-5; a possible D gene is TRBD1 (5 bases). Germline values: CDR1 MNHEY, CDR2 SVGAGI. The CDR3 totals 13 residues. The V gene lost 7 bases and the J gene lost 3 bases, with 10 bases spanning the gap.

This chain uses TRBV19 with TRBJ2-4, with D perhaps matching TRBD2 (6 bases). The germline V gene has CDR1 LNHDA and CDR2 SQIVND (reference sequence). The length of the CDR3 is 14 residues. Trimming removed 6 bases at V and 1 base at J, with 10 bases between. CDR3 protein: CASRQAGAKNIQYF. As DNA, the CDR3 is TGTGCCAGTAGGCAGGCGGGGGCCAAAAACATTCAGTACTTC.

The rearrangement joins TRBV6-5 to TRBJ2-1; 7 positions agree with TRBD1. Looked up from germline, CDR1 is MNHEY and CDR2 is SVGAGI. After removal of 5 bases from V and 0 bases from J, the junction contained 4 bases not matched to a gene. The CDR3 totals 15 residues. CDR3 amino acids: CASSTDRSSYNEQFF. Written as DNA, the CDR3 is TGTGCCAGCAGTACGGACAGGAGCTCCTACAATGAGCAGTTCTTC.

Here the CDR3 DNA reads TGTGCCTGGAGTTCAACGGGACTTTCGTCCTACGAGCAGTACTTC. Translated: CAWSSTGLSSYEQYF. The chain recombines TRBV30 with TRBJ2-7, with D perhaps TRBD2 (6 bases). The CDR3 sequence is 15 residues long. Germline loops: CDR1 GTSNPN, CDR2 SVGIG (reference sequence). V was shortened by 2 bases and J by 1 base, with 15 bases between the two germline ends. The full variable domain, rest sourced from reference TRBV30 and TRBJ2-7, is SQTIHQWPATLVQPVGSPLSLECTVEGTSNPNLYWYRQAAGRGLQLLFYSVGIGQISSEVPQNLSASRPQDRQFILSSKKLLLSDSGFYLCAWSSTGLSSYEQYFGPGTRLTVT.

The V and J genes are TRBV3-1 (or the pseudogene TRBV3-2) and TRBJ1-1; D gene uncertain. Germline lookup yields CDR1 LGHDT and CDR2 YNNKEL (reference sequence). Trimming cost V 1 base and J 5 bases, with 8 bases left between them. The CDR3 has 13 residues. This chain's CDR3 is CASSQVLSTEAFF. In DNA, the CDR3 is TGTGCCAGCAGCCAAGTACTATCGACTGAAGCTTTCTTT.

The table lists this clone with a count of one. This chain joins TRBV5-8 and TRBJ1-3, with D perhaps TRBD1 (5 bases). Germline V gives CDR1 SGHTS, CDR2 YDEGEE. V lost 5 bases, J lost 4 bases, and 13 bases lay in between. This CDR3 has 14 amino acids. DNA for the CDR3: TGTGCCAGCAGACCGCGACAGCGCGGAAACACCATATATTTT. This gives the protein CASRPRQRGNTIYF.

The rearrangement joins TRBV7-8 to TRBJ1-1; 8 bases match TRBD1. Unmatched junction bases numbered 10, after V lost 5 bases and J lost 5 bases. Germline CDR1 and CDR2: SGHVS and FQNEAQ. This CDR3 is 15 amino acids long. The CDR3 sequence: CASSAGQGMGTEAFF. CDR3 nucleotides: TGTGCCAGCAGCGCAGGACAGGGCATGGGGACTGAAGCTTTCTTT.

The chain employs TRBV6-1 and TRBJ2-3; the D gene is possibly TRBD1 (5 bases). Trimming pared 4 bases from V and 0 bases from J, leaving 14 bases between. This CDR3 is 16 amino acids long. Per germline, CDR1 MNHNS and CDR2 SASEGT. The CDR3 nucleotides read TGTGCCAGCAGTGTTCTTTCAGGGATTAGCACAGATACGCAGTATTTT. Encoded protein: CASSVLSGISTDTQYF.

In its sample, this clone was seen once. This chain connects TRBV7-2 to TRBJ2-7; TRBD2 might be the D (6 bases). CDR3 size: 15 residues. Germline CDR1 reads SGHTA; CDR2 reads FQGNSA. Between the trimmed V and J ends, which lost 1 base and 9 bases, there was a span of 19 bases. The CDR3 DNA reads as TGTGCCAGCAGCTTAGGGGCGGGACCCGCTTTCGGGCAGTACTTC. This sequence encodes CASSLGAGPAFGQYF.

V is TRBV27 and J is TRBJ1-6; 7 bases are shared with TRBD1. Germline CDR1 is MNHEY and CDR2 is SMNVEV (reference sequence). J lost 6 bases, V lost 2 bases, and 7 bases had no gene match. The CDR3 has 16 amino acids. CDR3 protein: CASSLKVQGTNSPLHF. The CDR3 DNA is TGTGCCAGCAGTTTAAAAGTACAGGGGACTAATTCACCCCTCCACTTT.

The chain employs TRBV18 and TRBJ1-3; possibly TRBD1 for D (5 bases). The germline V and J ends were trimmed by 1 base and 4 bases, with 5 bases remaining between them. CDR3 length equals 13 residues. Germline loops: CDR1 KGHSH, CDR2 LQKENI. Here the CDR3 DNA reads TGTGCCAGCTCACCACAGGGGGGAAACACCATATATTTT. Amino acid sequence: CASSPQGGNTIYF.

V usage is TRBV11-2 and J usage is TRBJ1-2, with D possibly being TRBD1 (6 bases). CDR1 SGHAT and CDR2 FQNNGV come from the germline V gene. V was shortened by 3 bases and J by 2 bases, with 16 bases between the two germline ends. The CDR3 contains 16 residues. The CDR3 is CASSLSMTGPNYGYTF. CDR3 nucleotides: TGTGCCAGCAGCTTGTCCATGACAGGACCAAACTATGGCTACACCTTC.

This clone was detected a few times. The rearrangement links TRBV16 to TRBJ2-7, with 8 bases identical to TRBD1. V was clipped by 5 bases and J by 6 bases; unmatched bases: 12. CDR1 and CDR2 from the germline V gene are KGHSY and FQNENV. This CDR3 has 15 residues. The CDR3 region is CASSSPDRGIGEQYF. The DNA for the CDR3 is TGTGCCAGCAGCTCCCCAGACAGGGGAATTGGCGAGCAGTACTTC.

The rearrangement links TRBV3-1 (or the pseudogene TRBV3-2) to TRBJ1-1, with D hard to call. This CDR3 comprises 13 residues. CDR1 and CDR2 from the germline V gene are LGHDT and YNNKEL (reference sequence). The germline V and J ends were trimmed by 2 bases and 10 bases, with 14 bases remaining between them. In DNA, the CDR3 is TGTGCCAGCAGCCAAACGCCCCGACGGGGAGCTTTCTTT. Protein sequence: CASSQTPRRGAFF.

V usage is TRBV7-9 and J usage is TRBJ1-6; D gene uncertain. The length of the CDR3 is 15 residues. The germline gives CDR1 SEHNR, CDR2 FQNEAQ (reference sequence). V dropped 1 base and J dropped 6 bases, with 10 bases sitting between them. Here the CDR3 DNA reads TGTGCCAGCAGCTTAGGTGTTAGTATTAATTCACCCCTCCACTTT. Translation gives CASSLGVSINSPLHF.

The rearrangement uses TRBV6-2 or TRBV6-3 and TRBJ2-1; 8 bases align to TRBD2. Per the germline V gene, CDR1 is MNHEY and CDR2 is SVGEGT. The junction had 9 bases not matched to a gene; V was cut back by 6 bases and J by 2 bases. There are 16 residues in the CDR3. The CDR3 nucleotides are TGTGCCAGCAGCCGCGGGGTAGCGGGGCCCTACAATGAGCAGTTCTTC. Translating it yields CASSRGVAGPYNEQFF.

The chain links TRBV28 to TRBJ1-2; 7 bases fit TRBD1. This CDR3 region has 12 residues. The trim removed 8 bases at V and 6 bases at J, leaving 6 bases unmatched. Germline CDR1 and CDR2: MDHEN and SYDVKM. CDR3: CASRDSLNGYTF. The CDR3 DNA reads TGTGCCAGCCGGGACAGTTTAAATGGCTACACCTTC.